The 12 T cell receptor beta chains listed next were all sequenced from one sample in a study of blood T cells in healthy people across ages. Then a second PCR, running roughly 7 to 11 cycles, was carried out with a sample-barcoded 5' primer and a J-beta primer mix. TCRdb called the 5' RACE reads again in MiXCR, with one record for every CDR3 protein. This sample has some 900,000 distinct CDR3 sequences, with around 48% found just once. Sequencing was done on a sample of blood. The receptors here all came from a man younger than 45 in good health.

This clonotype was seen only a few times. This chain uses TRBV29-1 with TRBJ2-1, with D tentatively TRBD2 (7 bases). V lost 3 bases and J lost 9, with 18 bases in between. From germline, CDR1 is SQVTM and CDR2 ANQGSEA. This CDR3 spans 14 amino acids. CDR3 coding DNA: TGCAGCGTTGAGCGGGGGCGGGCTTCGACTGAGCAGTTCTTC. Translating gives CSVERGRASTEQFF.

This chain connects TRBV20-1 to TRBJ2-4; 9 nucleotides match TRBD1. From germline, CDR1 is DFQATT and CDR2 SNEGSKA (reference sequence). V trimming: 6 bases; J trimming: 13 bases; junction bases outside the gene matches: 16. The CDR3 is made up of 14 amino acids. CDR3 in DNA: TGCAGTGCCCCATCGGACAGGGGTTACAATGAGCAGTACTTC. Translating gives CSAPSDRGYNEQYF.

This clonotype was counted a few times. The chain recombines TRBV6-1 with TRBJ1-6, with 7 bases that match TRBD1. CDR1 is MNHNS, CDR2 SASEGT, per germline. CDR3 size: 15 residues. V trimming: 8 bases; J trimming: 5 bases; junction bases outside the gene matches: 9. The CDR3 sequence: CASVREGTDNSPLHF. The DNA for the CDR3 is TGTGCCAGCGTACGGGAAGGGACAGATAATTCACCCCTCCACTTT.

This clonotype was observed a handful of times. The CDR3 bases are TGTGCCACCAGTGATTTGAGACAGGGGGCCTACAATGAGCAGTTCTTC. Encoded protein: CATSDLRQGAYNEQFF. The chain employs TRBV24-1 and TRBJ2-1; 9 bases are shared with TRBD1. Looked up from germline, CDR1 is KGHDR and CDR2 is SFDVKD. This CDR3 comprises 16 residues. With V trimmed by 0 bases and J by 2 bases, 1 base remained unmatched.

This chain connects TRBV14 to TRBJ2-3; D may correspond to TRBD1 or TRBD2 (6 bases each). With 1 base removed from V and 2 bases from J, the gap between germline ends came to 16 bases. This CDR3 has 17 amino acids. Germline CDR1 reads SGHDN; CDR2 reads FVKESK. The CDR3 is CASSQAGAEQATDTQYF. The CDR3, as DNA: TGTGCCAGCAGCCAAGCGGGGGCGGAACAGGCCACAGATACGCAGTATTTT.

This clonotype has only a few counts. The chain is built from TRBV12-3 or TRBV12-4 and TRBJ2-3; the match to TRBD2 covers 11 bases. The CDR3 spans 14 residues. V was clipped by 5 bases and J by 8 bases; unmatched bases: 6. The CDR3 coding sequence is TGTGCCAGCAGTACTCTAGCGGGGGGCGGTACGCAGTATTTT. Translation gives CASSTLAGGGTQYF.

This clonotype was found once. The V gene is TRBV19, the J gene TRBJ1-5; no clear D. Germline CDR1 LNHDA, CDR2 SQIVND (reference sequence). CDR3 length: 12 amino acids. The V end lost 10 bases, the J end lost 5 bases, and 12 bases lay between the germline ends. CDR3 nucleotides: TGTGCCACCGCGGAGGCAGATCAGCCCCAGCATTTT. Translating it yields CATAEADQPQHF.

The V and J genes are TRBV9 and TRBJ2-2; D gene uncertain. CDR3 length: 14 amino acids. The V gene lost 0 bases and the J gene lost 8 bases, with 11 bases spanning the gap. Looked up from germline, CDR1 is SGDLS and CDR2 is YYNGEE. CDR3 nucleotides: TGTGCCAGCAGCGTAGTGGCCGAACGAGGGGAGCTGTTTTTT. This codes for CASSVVAERGELFF.

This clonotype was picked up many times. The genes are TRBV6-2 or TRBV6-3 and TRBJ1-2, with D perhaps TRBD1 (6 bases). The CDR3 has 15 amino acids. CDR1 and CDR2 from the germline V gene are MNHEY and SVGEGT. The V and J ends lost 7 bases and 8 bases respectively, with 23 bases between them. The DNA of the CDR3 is TGTGCCAGCATCCCAGAACAAGGGGGGCGTTCGGGCTACACCTTC. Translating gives CASIPEQGGRSGYTF.

The CDR3 sequence: CASSLGTSGVSSYNEQFF. The CDR3 nucleotides read TGCGCCAGCAGCTTGGGGACTAGCGGGGTAAGCTCCTACAATGAGCAGTTCTTC. V and J are TRBV5-1 and TRBJ2-1; 12 bases align to TRBD2. Germline V gene lookup returns CDR1 SGHRS and CDR2 YFSETQ. The CDR3 is 18 residues long. V lost 0 bases, J lost 0 bases, and 4 bases stayed unmatched.

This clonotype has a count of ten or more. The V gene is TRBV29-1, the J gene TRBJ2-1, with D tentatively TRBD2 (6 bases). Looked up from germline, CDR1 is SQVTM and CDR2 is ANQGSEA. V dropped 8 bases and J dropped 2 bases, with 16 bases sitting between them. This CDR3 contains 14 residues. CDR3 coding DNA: TGCAGCCTATCGCGGGGTGGGCCCTACAATGAGCAGTTCTTC. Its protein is CSLSRGGPYNEQFF.

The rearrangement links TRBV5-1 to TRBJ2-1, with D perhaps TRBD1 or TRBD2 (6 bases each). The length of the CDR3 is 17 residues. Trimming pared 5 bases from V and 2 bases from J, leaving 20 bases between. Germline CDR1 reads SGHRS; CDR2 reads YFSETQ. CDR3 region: CASSQITGAFTYNEQFF. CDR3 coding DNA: TGCGCCAGCAGTCAAATAACGGGGGCCTTCACCTACAATGAGCAGTTCTTC.